This T cell receptor (beta chain) was captured by sequencing in a study of cytomegalovirus exposure and HLA in healthy donors (dated 2017 in TCRdb). In terms of the full investigation: In an earlier analysis of fewer than 750 of the donors, around 290 Gb of sequence data and 95 million to 130 million unique TCR beta sequences from roughly 180 million T cells were reported. An early release that covered about 640 HLA-typed donors contained 250 to 350 gigabases of sequencing data and 70 million to 100 million unique TCR sequences. Of the roughly 400 genotyped donors, about 84% fell in the genetic ancestry cluster associated with self-reported Caucasian donors. The aim of the study was to test whether cataloging public T cell receptors could identify signatures of past pathogen exposure. Using immunosequencing, the study profiled T cell repertoires from around 670 subjects and related those repertoires to cytomegalovirus serostatus. Along with the approximately 670-subject first cohort, a separate validation cohort of 120 different subjects was used. The study combined high-throughput TCR immunosequencing, statistical association of individual TCRs with disease status, and machine learning to predict cytomegalovirus infection status. A later analysis re-analyzed previously published TCR beta repertoires from 666 donors and added high-resolution HLA genotyping to study TCR occurrence patterns. In the later analysis, no new phenotypic data were used to find candidate immune exposures; instead, reliance was placed on TCR beta sequences and their occurrence across donors. An earlier analysis of approximately 580 of the donors used high-throughput TCR beta sequencing to judge whether each TCR beta V gene segment behaved as functional or pseudogenic. Donor age, sex, ethnicity and CMV serostatus were compiled together with the repertoire data. A later genetic analysis took genome-wide SNP genotypes for about three fifths of the 666 donors and used that subset as a discovery cohort. All discovery cohort repertoires had been generated on a single sequencing platform. Both class I and class II loci were covered by HLA typing, at four-digit resolution. The number of donors typed differed by locus, with about 629-630 for A, B, C, DRB1 and DQB1, around 520 for DQA1, 600 to 610 for DPA1, and approximately 470 for DPB1. Four or five DR-DQ haplotypes were handled as single units for association and clustering because linkage in the cohort was strong. Across around 400 genotyped donors of the cohort, an average of roughly 250,000 unique TCR beta nucleotide sequences per donor were sequenced, and approximately 19% of those sequences were non-productive. What the work shows at the level of the full study, not this receptor alone: Linkage disequilibrium might explain the correlated functional status among segregating V segments, but an unknown experimental factor could not be ruled out. The 87-base-pair reads could not distinguish some IMGT-functional V segments, including TRBV6-2 and TRBV6-3, so those segments were excluded. Most CMV-associated TCR beta chains appeared to be HLA-restricted in a later analysis, and the HLA associations seemed to be driven largely by CMV exposure. In a later genetic analysis, a missense DCLRE1C variant was associated with V-gene and J-gene trimming of TCR beta chains, and the association was replicated in an independent cohort. According to the authors, the approach could potentially be generalized to other disease states and immunological phenotypes. The presence/absence analyses assumed that sequencing depth was roughly uniform across donors, and that assumption may not be true. Several of the top co-occurrence clusters appeared to be linked to parvovirus B19, influenza, CMV and Epstein-Barr virus, according to a later analysis. Strong co-occurrence of HLA alleles, especially DR and DQ, made assigning TCR associations to individual alleles difficult. The classifier was reported to diagnose cytomegalovirus status with high specificity and sensitivity in both the original and validation cohorts. Immune exposure information for the cohort was limited to CMV serostatus. The sequencing pipeline was judged likely to have produced a cluster of highly shared sequence variants as a technical artifact. In an earlier analysis of around 600 of the donors, most TCR beta V segments appeared in productive rearrangements about 90% or about 30% of the time, broadly matching IMGT annotations. Because HLA typing was unavailable for some donors at each locus, only the typed subset was used in association tests. A later analysis found that TCR association rates varied across HLA loci, with DRB1 alleles showing the most associated TCRs and HLA-C alleles the fewest. In the study, some 160 TCR beta chains were listed as associated with cytomegalovirus. In a later genetic analysis, fewer N-insertions in productive TCRs were reported among donors in an Asian-associated ancestry cluster than the roughly 710-donor mean. The earlier analysis of fewer than 750 of the donors excluded roughly 17 rarely observed V segments, including chromosome 9 orphons, because counts were too low. In vitro tests confirmed that three of the cytomegalovirus-associated TCR beta chains recognize cytomegalovirus antigens. Most TCR sequences were seen in very few donors, while some public TCRs were found in many individuals. At a false discovery rate of 0.05, a later analysis linked some 18,000 TCR beta sequences to specific HLA alleles. A further reported finding was that TCR beta sequences accurately predicted the HLA-A and HLA-B alleles for most subjects in the first cohort. Compared with equally common non-associated chains, HLA-associated TCR beta chains in a later analysis were more clonally expanded and had lower generation probabilities. This cohort had only TCR beta chains sequenced, and the lack of alpha or paired-chain data limited which features could be detected.

The CDR3 spans 14 residues, from the cysteine through the phenylalanine. The germline V gene encodes CDR1 SGHRS and CDR2 YFSETQ. Library construction relied on the immunoSEQ multiplex PCR assay. A mixture of 60 forward primers for TCR Vbeta segments and 13 reverse primers for TCR Jbeta segments was used in the multiplex PCR. A multiplex PCR assay on genomic DNA amplified the CDR3 region of rearranged TCR beta genes. On the Illumina HiSeq System, the amplified TCR beta libraries were sequenced as 87-base-pair reads. The authors' pipeline ran thus. In a later analysis, roughly 80 million unique TCR beta chains were counted across the approximately 640 repertoires, and roughly 11 million of these chains were shared by at least two donors. Raw reads were error-corrected and collapsed into unique sequences with a nearest-neighbor algorithm that merged closely related sequences to remove PCR and sequencing errors. V, D and J gene segments were assigned by aligning CDR3 sequences to IMGT reference sequences. Each retained sequence needed at least a six-nucleotide match to both a V gene segment and a J gene segment. A rearrangement was called productive if the CDR3 had no stop codons and remained in frame with V and J, and every other rearrangement was called non-productive. CDR3 was defined by IMGT convention, running from the second conserved V-encoded cysteine to the conserved J-encoded phenylalanine. The earlier analysis of about 620 of the donors excluded sequences that lacked an unambiguous match to a single V gene segment. In an earlier analysis of about 590 of the donors, a V segment was called functional when productive rearrangements were above 56.7%, and segregating when the standard deviation between donors exceeded 5%. A statistical classification framework was built to diagnose cytomegalovirus status from the catalog of TCR beta chain sequences. V and J gene assignment, in a later analysis, came from comparing TCR nucleotide sequences with IMGT/GENE-DB human TR gene sequences. The TCRdist pipeline was used in a later analysis to assign CDR3 sequences and most-parsimonious VDJ recombination scenarios. In a later analysis, every TCR beta chain was defined by the combination of its CDR3 amino acid sequence and its V-gene family, and reads without a unique V-gene family were dropped. To address suspected cross-contamination and a sequencing artifact, a later analysis removed around 600 highly shared, low-generation-probability nucleotide sequences. In a later analysis, a clonal expansion index for each public chain was calculated from normalized within-repertoire ranks of inferred template counts. In a later analysis, generation probabilities were computed using a VDJ recombination model fitted to out-of-frame rearrangements, and the results were checked against IGoR. In a later analysis, hypergeometric tests were used to score TCR-TCR, TCR-HLA and TCR-CMV co-occurrence, with a repertoire-size bias correction applied to TCR pairs. A later analysis estimated false discovery rates by permuting HLA or CMV assignments 20 times. A later analysis grouped co-occurring TCRs with DBSCAN, adding TCRdist sequence similarity when clustering within HLA-allele-positive subsets. Co-occurrence clustering excluded repertoires with fewer than 30,000 or more than 120,000 public chains, plus five with anomalous nucleotide sharing. As stored in TCRdb, this immuneACCESS dataset retains in-frame rearrangements with V and J assigned. A fraction of the clones does not appear; measured against another copy, unresolved V genes explain less than half of the discrepancy, and the remainder lacks a known reason. The V and J calls and clone size were taken over from that table, and D and trimming were inferred from the DNA. In all, the sample holds over 100,000 clones, and 65% to 90% of those were seen once. Under 3% of the sample goes to the ten largest clones.

The cohort was made up of roughly 670 healthy bone marrow donors. Cohort members were all nominally healthy when sampled, although unrecorded immune exposures were likely present. The donor was CMV seropositive and was included in the group of 289 seropositive cohort members. Each donor provided a peripheral blood sample, and peripheral blood mononuclear cells were used for TCR beta sequencing. Genomic DNA extraction from the blood cell samples was performed with the Qiagen DNeasy Blood Extraction Kit. This clone was seen once. There is no known antigen for this receptor. The DNA is left out, because the CDR3 cannot be placed on it with certainty; the CDR3 is given as TCRdb lists it.

The sequencing input was PBMCs. This sequence originates from a woman under 30 in good health and CMV-seropositive. The V gene is TRBV5-1 and the J gene is TRBJ1-2. The CDR3 protein: CAPTRDSFGNGYTF.